What follows is one T cell receptor (beta chain) and its context. This receptor's antigen is unknown. Qualities for individual bases were not recorded, and no much larger clone is one base off. CDR1 and CDR2, looked up from the germline V gene, are SGHNT and YENEEA. Ends trimmed: V by 4 bases, J by 0 bases; bases unmatched to a gene: 6. There are 17 amino acids in the CDR3, from cysteine to phenylalanine inclusive. The read is trimmed to its CDR3 DNA, 51 bases read in frame from base 1. The cohort consisted of fewer than 700 healthy bone marrow donors. At the time of sampling, every cohort member was nominally healthy, though immune exposures that went unrecorded were likely present. The donor tested CMV seropositive and was one of the 289 seropositive cohort members. A peripheral blood sample was collected from each donor, and TCR beta sequencing was performed on peripheral blood mononuclear cells. Genomic DNA extraction from the blood cell samples was performed with the Qiagen DNeasy Blood Extraction Kit.

The library was produced with the immunoSEQ multiplex PCR assay. For the multiplex PCR, a mixture combining 60 forward primers for TCR Vbeta segments and 13 reverse primers for TCR Jbeta segments was used. The CDR3 region of rearranged TCR beta genes was amplified from genomic DNA by a multiplex PCR assay. The amplified TCR beta libraries were sequenced on the Illumina HiSeq System as 87-base-pair reads. Turning to the authors' computational methods: A later analysis tallied around 87 million unique TCR beta chains across the roughly 610 repertoires, and some 10 million of those chains were shared by two or more donors. Raw reads were error-corrected and collapsed into unique sequences with a nearest-neighbor algorithm that merged closely related sequences to remove PCR and sequencing errors. CDR3 sequences were aligned to IMGT reference sequences to assign V, D and J gene segments. For a sequence to be retained, a match of at least six nucleotides was required to both a V gene segment and a J gene segment. A rearrangement was called productive if the CDR3 had no stop codons and remained in frame with V and J, and every other rearrangement was called non-productive. CDR3 was defined by IMGT convention, running from the second conserved V-encoded cysteine to the conserved J-encoded phenylalanine. The earlier analysis of a few hundred of the donors excluded any sequence lacking an unambiguous match to a single V gene segment. In an earlier analysis of 587 of the donors, a V segment was called functional when productive rearrangements were above 56.7%, and segregating when the standard deviation between donors exceeded 5%. A statistical classification framework was developed to diagnose cytomegalovirus status using the catalog of TCR beta chain sequences. In a later analysis, V and J genes were assigned by comparing TCR nucleotide sequences against IMGT/GENE-DB human TR gene sequences. The TCRdist pipeline was used in a later analysis to assign CDR3 sequences and most-parsimonious VDJ recombination scenarios. In a later analysis, every TCR beta chain was defined by the combination of its CDR3 amino acid sequence and its V-gene family, and reads without a unique V-gene family were dropped. In a later analysis, some 600 highly shared, low-generation-probability nucleotide sequences were removed to address suspected cross-contamination and a sequencing artifact. A later analysis calculated a clonal expansion index for each public chain from normalized within-repertoire ranks of inferred template counts. A later analysis computed generation probabilities with a VDJ recombination model fitted to out-of-frame rearrangements, and checked the results against IGoR. Hypergeometric tests were used in a later analysis to score TCR-TCR, TCR-HLA and TCR-CMV co-occurrence, with a repertoire-size bias correction applied to the TCR pairs. A later analysis estimated false discovery rates by permuting HLA or CMV assignments 20 times. A later analysis grouped co-occurring TCRs with DBSCAN, adding TCRdist sequence similarity when clustering within HLA-allele-positive subsets. For co-occurrence clustering, repertoires with fewer than 30,000 or more than 120,000 public chains were excluded, along with 4 to 6 repertoires with anomalous nucleotide sharing. The table comes from immuneACCESS by way of TCRdb, which keeps in-frame sequences with V and J called. Part of the clones is missing from these tables; in studies checked, under half for an unresolved V gene and the rest for unknown reasons. The DNA gave D and trimming, while V, J and clone size come from that table. This sample lists approximately 92,000 clones; roughly 80% were detected once. Jointly, the top ten make up approximately 1.2% of the sample.

The data derive from a study of cytomegalovirus exposure and HLA in healthy donors (dated by TCRdb to about 2017). Study-wide context: In an earlier analysis of 587 of the donors, 276 Gb of sequence data and approximately 100 million unique TCR beta sequences from 180 million or so T cells were reported. An early release covering 500 to 750 HLA-typed donors comprised about 300 gigabases of sequencing data and tens of millions of unique TCR sequences. Among the roughly 430 genotyped donors, around 79% belonged to the genetic ancestry cluster associated with self-reported Caucasian donors. The study aimed to test whether cataloging public T cell receptors could reveal signatures of past pathogen exposure. Using immunosequencing, the study profiled T cell repertoires from fewer than 700 subjects and related those repertoires to cytomegalovirus serostatus. Along with the approximately 700-subject first cohort, a separate validation cohort of roughly 110 different subjects was used. High-throughput TCR immunosequencing, statistical association of individual TCRs with disease status, and machine learning were combined to predict cytomegalovirus infection status. A later analysis re-analyzed previously published TCR beta repertoires from 666 donors and added high-resolution HLA genotyping to study TCR occurrence patterns. In the later analysis, no new phenotypic data were used to find candidate immune exposures; instead, reliance was placed on TCR beta sequences and their occurrence across donors. In an earlier analysis of roughly 600 of the donors, high-throughput TCR beta sequencing was used to judge whether each TCR beta V gene segment behaved as functional or pseudogenic. Donor age, sex, ethnicity and CMV serostatus were compiled alongside the repertoire data. Genome-wide SNP genotypes for about 65% of the roughly 670 donors were used in a later genetic analysis, which treated that subset as a discovery cohort. Every repertoire in the discovery cohort had been generated on one and the same sequencing platform. HLA typing included class I and class II loci at four-digit resolution. The number of donors typed differed by locus, with 629-630 for A, B, C, DRB1 and DQB1, 522 for DQA1, some 570 for DPA1, and 450 to 480 for DPB1. Because of strong linkage in the cohort, five DR-DQ haplotypes were treated as single units for association and clustering. Across under 500 genotyped donors of the cohort, an average of approximately 200,000 unique TCR beta nucleotide sequences per donor were sequenced, and approximately 19% of those sequences were non-productive. The investigation overall reported the following: Linkage disequilibrium might explain the correlated functional status among segregating V segments, but an unknown experimental factor could not be ruled out. In a later analysis, HLA-associated TCR beta chains were found to be more clonally expanded and to have lower generation probabilities than equally common non-associated chains. In a later analysis, about 17,000 TCR beta sequences were associated with specific HLA alleles at a false discovery rate of 0.05. Because the 87-base-pair reads could not distinguish some IMGT-functional V segments, including TRBV6-2 and TRBV6-3, those segments were excluded. In this cohort, only TCR beta chains were sequenced, and detectable features were limited by the absence of alpha or paired-chain data. A later analysis found that most CMV-associated TCR beta chains appeared HLA-restricted, with HLA associations seemingly driven largely by CMV exposure. For the cohort, immune exposure information was limited to CMV serostatus. Most TCR sequences were observed very rarely across donors, whereas some public TCRs were present in many individuals. The presence/absence analyses assumed that sequencing depth was roughly uniform across donors, and that assumption may not be true. In vitro tests confirmed that a few of the cytomegalovirus-associated TCR beta chains recognize cytomegalovirus antigens. It was suggested by the authors that the approach could potentially be generalized to other disease states and immunological phenotypes. A total of 164 TCR beta chains were listed by the study as associated with cytomegalovirus. Assigning TCR associations to individual alleles was difficult when HLA alleles, especially DR and DQ, strongly co-occurred. A later analysis reported that several top co-occurrence clusters appeared linked to parvovirus B19, influenza, CMV and Epstein-Barr virus. In both the original and validation cohorts, the classifier was reported to diagnose cytomegalovirus status with high specificity and sensitivity. Because counts were too low, 15 to 20 rarely observed V segments, including chromosome 9 orphons, were excluded from the earlier analysis of under 650 of the donors. A cluster of highly shared sequence variants was judged likely to be a technical artifact of the sequencing pipeline. A further reported finding was that TCR beta sequences accurately predicted the HLA-A and HLA-B alleles for most subjects in the first cohort. Because HLA typing was missing for some donors at each locus, association tests included only the typed subset. Broadly in line with IMGT annotations, most TCR beta V segments showed up in productive rearrangements about 87% or about 30% of the time in an earlier analysis of approximately 600 of the donors. According to a later analysis, TCR association rates differed among HLA loci, with DRB1 alleles showing the most associated TCRs and HLA-C alleles showing the fewest. A later genetic analysis associated a missense DCLRE1C variant with V-gene and J-gene trimming of TCR beta chains, and an independent cohort replicated the association. Compared with the approximately 600-donor mean, donors in an Asian-associated ancestry cluster had fewer N-insertions in productive TCRs, according to a later genetic analysis.

The rearranged chain carries TRBV11-3 and TRBJ2-6; 7 central nucleotides agree with TRBD1. The receptor's source is a girl between 2 and 10 years old in good health and CMV-seropositive. Sequenced material: PBMCs. This receptor carries the CDR3 CASSSGQIRSGANVLTF. The DNA is as follows: TGTGCCAGCAGCTCGGGACAGATTCGCTCTGGGGCCAACGTCCTGACTTTC. Supplemented by the reference TRBV11-3 and TRBJ2-6 proteins around the CDR3, the complete variable domain is EAGVVQSPRYKIIEKKQPVAFWCNPISGHNTLYWYLQNLGQGPELLIRYENEEAVDDSQLPKDRFSAERLKGVDSTLKIQPAELGDSAVYLCASSSGQIRSGANVLTFGAGSRLTVL.